Shown below are 11 T cell receptor beta chains from a single sample sequenced in a study of shared clonotypes between healthy human individuals (dated by TCRdb to 2020 to 2021). The library was obtained by the immunoSEQ multiplex PCR assay. TCRdb's version of the immuneACCESS table is confined to in-frame rearrangements and falls short of the full clone set. An unresolved V gene accounts for under half of the shortfall where checked; the remainder is of unknown origin. The table for this sample lists about 2.4 million clones; over 85% of them were counted only once. The top ten clones comprise more than 0.12% of the sample. Material: naive CD4+ T cells sorted from blood. The sample's cell subset or site, from its label and the paper: CD45RA+ positively selected. The receptors were sampled from a man between 18 and 29 years old in good health.

This chain connects TRBV6-1 to TRBJ2-7; TRBD1 matches at 9 bases. The CDR3 runs to 13 residues. Germline V lookup: CDR1 MNHNS, CDR2 SASEGT. V was pared by 4 bases and J by 7 bases, with 5 bases of the junction left unmatched. The CDR3 reads CASSATGTGEQYF. The CDR3 DNA is TGTGCCAGCAGTGCCACCGGGACAGGGGAGCAGTACTTC.

Note on this clone: This could be a read error, since a much larger clone is one nucleotide away. The rearrangement joins TRBV11-1 to TRBJ1-1; the D gene is possibly TRBD1 (6 bases). V lost 1 base and J 3 bases, leaving 6 bases between the germline ends. This CDR3 comprises 13 residues. CDR1 is SGHAT, CDR2 FQDESV, per germline (reference sequence). Here the CDR3 DNA reads TGTGCCAGCAGCTTAGGGACAGACACTGAAGCTTTCTTT. It yields the protein CASSLGTDTEAFF.

The chain carries TRBV7-8 and TRBJ1-1; a possible D gene is TRBD1 (6 bases). The CDR3 sequence is 12 residues long. Deletions cut 5 bases from V and 10 bases from J, with 14 bases between. The germline gives CDR1 SGHVS, CDR2 FQNEAQ. CDR3 amino acids: CASSARQAPAFF. In DNA form, the CDR3 reads TGTGCCAGCAGCGCTCGACAGGCGCCAGCTTTCTTT.

On this clone itself: A junction boundary mismatches the germline segment, possibly from a read error. The CDR3 sequence: CASSPGTVADTQYF. CDR3 nucleotides: TGTGCTAGCAGCCCCGGGACAGTCGCAGATACGCAGTATTTT. This chain joins TRBV7-7 and TRBJ2-3; TRBD1 aligns across 7 bases. The CDR3 totals 14 residues. Germline lookup yields CDR1 SSHAT and CDR2 FNYEAQ (reference sequence). The full variable domain, rest sourced from reference TRBV7-7 and TRBJ2-3, is GAGVSQSPRYKVTKRGQDVTLRCDPISSHATLYWYQQALGQGPEFLTYFNYEAQPDKSGLPSDRFSAERPEGSISTLTIQRTEQRDSAMYRCASSPGTVADTQYFGPGTRLTVL.

The CDR3 sequence is CASSPAADGKAFF. CDR3 in DNA: TGTGCCAGCAGTCCGGCGGCGGACGGAAAAGCTTTCTTT. The chain recombines TRBV4-2 with TRBJ1-1, with D hard to call. Deletions cut 6 bases from V and 9 bases from J, with 17 bases between. The CDR3 loop spans 13 amino acids. The V gene's germline CDR1 is LGHNA and CDR2 YNFKEQ.

The rearrangement joins TRBV6-5 to TRBJ1-6, with 8 bases that match TRBD1. CDR1 is MNHEY, CDR2 SVGAGI, per germline. This CDR3 is 15 amino acids long. Trimming at V came to 6 bases and at J to 10 bases, leaving 11 bases not matched to a gene. This chain's CDR3 is CASSRPRGPGSPLHF. The CDR3 bases are TGTGCCAGCAGCCGCCCCAGGGGGCCAGGGTCACCCCTCCACTTT.

The chain employs TRBV6-5 and TRBJ1-1; tentative D call: TRBD1 (5 bases). The ends were cut back, 7 bases at V and 0 bases at J, with 15 bases in the middle. The CDR3 runs 15 residues. Per the germline V gene, CDR1 is MNHEY and CDR2 is SVGAGI. Here the CDR3 DNA reads TGTGCCAGCACCACGGGGGGGGTCATGAACACTGAAGCTTTCTTT. It codes for CASTTGGVMNTEAFF.

This chain connects TRBV5-1 to TRBJ1-5; TRBD1 might be the D (6 bases). This CDR3 is built from 14 residues. V was clipped by 5 bases and J by 6 bases, with 15 bases between them. Germline V gene lookup returns CDR1 SGHRS and CDR2 YFSETQ. CDR3 sequence (DNA): TGCGCCAGCAGACCAACAGGGAAGGGTCAGCCCCAGCATTTT. Translation: CASRPTGKGQPQHF.

Concerning this clone: Other nucleotide sequences from this sample produce the same CDR3. The V and J genes are TRBV7-3 and TRBJ2-5; D gene unclear. The germline V gene encodes CDR1 SGHTA and CDR2 FQGTGA. The CDR3 has 13 amino acids. The ends were cut back, 3 bases at V and 4 bases at J, with 9 bases in the middle. The CDR3 nucleotides are TGTGCCAGCAGCTTGGAGCGTGGAGAGACCCAGTACTTC. Protein product: CASSLERGETQYF.

With respect to this clone: Different DNA sequences within this sample yield the same CDR3. CDR3 sequence: CASSSGTPNTGELFF. In DNA form, the CDR3 reads TGCGCCAGCAGCTCCGGGACTCCAAACACCGGGGAGCTGTTTTTT. The rearrangement uses TRBV5-1 and TRBJ2-2; tentative D call: TRBD2 (6 bases). The V gene's germline CDR1 is SGHRS and CDR2 YFSETQ. V lost 3 bases and J lost 2, with 11 bases in between. CDR3 length: 15 residues. Full variable domain (missing parts from reference TRBV5-1 and TRBJ2-2): KAGVTQTPRYLIKTRGQQVTLSCSPISGHRSVSWYQQTPGQGLQFLFEYFSETQRNKGNFPGRFSGRQFSNSRSEMNVSTLELGDSALYLCASSSGTPNTGELFFGEGSRLTVL.

This chain uses TRBV19 with TRBJ2-5, with D possibly TRBD1 on 7 matching bases. Germline-derived CDR1 and CDR2 are LNHDA and SQIVND (reference sequence). The CDR3 length is 14 residues. V dropped 4 bases and J dropped 4 bases, with 13 bases sitting between them. The CDR3 DNA reads as TGTGCCAGTAGTACGCAGGGGGGTGGAGAGACCCAGTACTTC. This encodes CASSTQGGGETQYF.